Listed below are T cell receptor beta chains from one sample, sequenced in a study of T cells after yellow fever vaccination. MiXCR was run by TCRdb on the 5' RACE reads, yielding one entry per CDR3 protein. This sample carries tens of thousands of distinct CDR3 sequences, around 6.9% of them seen once, and the ten largest clones take under 45%. The sequencing used CD8+ T cells sorted from PBMCs, collected about 5 days after the first yellow fever vaccination. These receptor sequences come from a man between 18 and 35 years old who received the YFV17D yellow fever vaccine. The CDR3 runs from the conserved cysteine through the conserved F or W.

V: TRBV15
J: TRBJ2-3
CDR3: CATRKKRGVVDTQYF

V: TRBV12-3/TRBV12-4
J: TRBJ1-5
CDR3: CASSYGQGKQPQHF

V: TRBV10-3
J: TRBJ1-1
CDR3: CATRDRVDTEAFF

V: TRBV11-2
J: TRBJ2-1
CDR3: CASSLDLREQFF

V: TRBV11-3
J: TRBJ2-1
CDR3: CASSLKTGWSYNEQFF

V: TRBV7-9
J: TRBJ2-2
CDR3: CASSQTIPGELFF

V: TRBV18
J: TRBJ2-7
CDR3: CASSPPTGYEQYF

V: TRBV5-1
J: TRBJ2-3
CDR3: CASSWVQDTDTQYF

V: TRBV6-1
J: TRBJ2-7
CDR3: CASRPDYSYEQYF

V: TRBV6-2/TRBV6-3
J: TRBJ2-1
CDR3: CASSLAGGPVGNEQFF

V: TRBV27
J: TRBJ1-6
CDR3: CASSSSRGFSYNSPLHF

V: TRBV7-9
J: TRBJ2-1
CDR3: CASIPKNRAYNEQFF

V: TRBV20-1
J: TRBJ2-1
CDR3: CSAPGGQRLYNEQFF

V: TRBV11-2
J: TRBJ2-3
CDR3: CASSLEDRGTDTQYF

V: TRBV7-9
J: TRBJ2-2
CDR3: CASGGGVNTGELFF

V: TRBV10-2
J: TRBJ1-6
CDR3: CASSDLRYNSPLHF

V: TRBV7-9
J: TRBJ1-4
CDR3: CASSLDGNTELFF

V: TRBV7-9
J: TRBJ1-1
CDR3: CASSGRGEGTEAFF

V: TRBV4-2
J: TRBJ1-2
CDR3: CASSPTTGGYGYTF

V: TRBV13
J: TRBJ1-5
CDR3: CASSFTGGAASVYNQPQHF

V: TRBV28
J: TRBJ1-5
CDR3: CASLLSYRVFNQPQHF

V: TRBV20-1
J: TRBJ2-3
CDR3: CSAGGSTSDTDTQYF

V: TRBV5-1
J: TRBJ2-1
CDR3: CASSQRPNNEQFF

V: TRBV6-1
J: TRBJ2-3
CDR3: CASATGIFYSGTDTQYF

V: TRBV4-1
J: TRBJ2-2
CDR3: CASSLAGTSSGELFF

V: TRBV29-1
J: TRBJ2-4
CDR3: CSAVAKNIQYF

V: TRBV5-1
J: TRBJ2-7
CDR3: CASRSLAYEQYF

V: TRBV7-8
J: TRBJ2-6
CDR3: CASRRLGEEGANVLTF

V: TRBV4-3
J: TRBJ2-7
CDR3: CASSQVVSSYEQYF

V: TRBV28
J: TRBJ1-1
CDR3: CASLRAPGGAFF

V: TRBV7-3
J: TRBJ2-1
CDR3: CASSLFSGGAHEQFF

V: TRBV4-2
J: TRBJ2-4
CDR3: CASSHYSGGGKNIQYF

V: TRBV11-2
J: TRBJ1-2
CDR3: CASRPPGTF

V: TRBV7-9
J: TRBJ2-3
CDR3: CASSPLEDTQYF

V: TRBV7-2
J: TRBJ2-1
CDR3: CASSLGVFEQFF

V: TRBV27
J: TRBJ1-2
CDR3: CASRETGRYGYTF

V: TRBV5-8
J: TRBJ1-2
CDR3: CASSYNYRDGYTF

V: TRBV27
J: TRBJ2-4
CDR3: CASSLSSDLNIQYF

V: TRBV11-2
J: TRBJ2-7
CDR3: CASGSHEQYF

V: TRBV12-3/TRBV12-4
J: TRBJ2-5
CDR3: CASSWEGLETQYF

V: TRBV13
J: TRBJ1-4
CDR3: CASSLGPNEKLFF

V: TRBV24-1
J: TRBJ1-1
CDR3: CATSDLRQNTEAFF

V: TRBV19
J: TRBJ1-5
CDR3: CASSRGHYSNQPQHF

V: TRBV20-1
J: TRBJ1-2
CDR3: CSARDLEGYGYTF

V: TRBV7-9
J: TRBJ1-3
CDR3: CASSPRADLSGNTIYF

V: TRBV5-4
J: TRBJ1-2
CDR3: CASGEGTPGANYGYTF